These T cell receptor beta chains were read from a single sample in a study of graft-versus-host responses after intestinal transplantation. These receptors lack a known antigen. Clones were read by immunoSEQ multiplex PCR, and TCRdb kept only the in-frame ones, dropping some. The data contain some 93,000 clones, over 75% of them singletons. The sample consisted of unstimulated CD8+ T cells sorted from spleen or lymph node cells, taken before intestinal transplant. These receptors originate from a human donor who received an intestinal transplant. The CDR3 runs from the conserved cysteine through the conserved F or W. The order of the fields is V gene, D gene, J gene, CDR3 protein. D genes are given only for firm matches.

v_gene: TRBV29-1; d_gene: -; j_gene: TRBJ2-1; CDR3aa: CSVVGQGTNYNEQFF
v_gene: TRBV4-1; d_gene: -; j_gene: TRBJ2-1; CDR3aa: CASSLPGMVNEQFF
v_gene: TRBV6-5; d_gene: -; j_gene: TRBJ2-2; CDR3aa: CASLGTRHTGELFF
v_gene: TRBV19; d_gene: -; j_gene: TRBJ2-5; CDR3aa: CASSKLLGSQETQYF
v_gene: TRBV6-1; d_gene: -; j_gene: TRBJ2-3; CDR3aa: CASSEGLASTDTQYF
v_gene: TRBV6-6; d_gene: TRBD1; j_gene: TRBJ1-5; CDR3aa: CASSPGTGLNQPQHF
v_gene: TRBV7-9; d_gene: -; j_gene: TRBJ2-1; CDR3aa: CASSLGPNNEQFF
v_gene: TRBV19; d_gene: TRBD2; j_gene: TRBJ2-5; CDR3aa: CASSPRTSGGETQYF
v_gene: TRBV2; d_gene: TRBD2; j_gene: TRBJ2-1; CDR3aa: CASSERASGGARNEQFF
v_gene: TRBV4-1; d_gene: TRBD1; j_gene: TRBJ2-5; CDR3aa: CASSQDDRGQTQYF
v_gene: TRBV6-6; d_gene: TRBD2; j_gene: TRBJ2-3; CDR3aa: CASQREVTDTQYF
v_gene: TRBV5-6; d_gene: TRBD2; j_gene: TRBJ2-5; CDR3aa: CASSGGGETQYF
v_gene: TRBV19; d_gene: -; j_gene: TRBJ2-1; CDR3aa: CASSIVGEREQFF
v_gene: TRBV19; d_gene: TRBD1; j_gene: TRBJ2-1; CDR3aa: CASSTGTGAYNEQFF
v_gene: TRBV7-2; d_gene: -; j_gene: TRBJ1-6; CDR3aa: CASSPPTALTGPSPLHF
v_gene: TRBV27; d_gene: -; j_gene: TRBJ2-3; CDR3aa: CASSTSLNTDTQYF
v_gene: TRBV9; d_gene: TRBD1; j_gene: TRBJ2-3; CDR3aa: CASSVEAGGENTQYF
v_gene: TRBV6-5; d_gene: TRBD1; j_gene: TRBJ2-7; CDR3aa: CASSLGQVGYEQYF
v_gene: TRBV7-8; d_gene: -; j_gene: TRBJ2-1; CDR3aa: CASSERPVNGQNEQFF
v_gene: TRBV19; d_gene: -; j_gene: TRBJ2-7; CDR3aa: CASSQGIDEQYF
v_gene: TRBV9; d_gene: -; j_gene: TRBJ2-3; CDR3aa: CASSVGAGTDTQYF
v_gene: TRBV6-6; d_gene: -; j_gene: TRBJ1-1; CDR3aa: CATSFPWGPNTEAFF
v_gene: TRBV4-1; d_gene: -; j_gene: TRBJ2-7; CDR3aa: CASSPRENYEQYF
v_gene: TRBV15; d_gene: TRBD1; j_gene: TRBJ1-1; CDR3aa: CATSGAGTENTEAFF
v_gene: TRBV4-2; d_gene: -; j_gene: TRBJ1-2; CDR3aa: CASSHYREGDGYTF
v_gene: TRBV15; d_gene: -; j_gene: TRBJ2-1; CDR3aa: CATSEGSYNEQFF
v_gene: TRBV4-1; d_gene: TRBD1; j_gene: TRBJ2-1; CDR3aa: CASSPPGQDHNEQFF
v_gene: TRBV5-1; d_gene: -; j_gene: TRBJ1-4; CDR3aa: CASSYRATNEKLFF
v_gene: TRBV20-1; d_gene: -; j_gene: TRBJ1-2; CDR3aa: CSAILDNGYTF
v_gene: TRBV9; d_gene: -; j_gene: TRBJ1-1; CDR3aa: CASSVGLYTEAFF
v_gene: TRBV7-9; d_gene: TRBD1; j_gene: TRBJ1-2; CDR3aa: CASSLGGATGSLGGYTF
v_gene: TRBV30; d_gene: TRBD1; j_gene: TRBJ1-5; CDR3aa: CAWRPSPGQGSNQPQHF
v_gene: TRBV19; d_gene: -; j_gene: TRBJ2-5; CDR3aa: CASGIVAGPGETQYF
v_gene: TRBV6-1; d_gene: TRBD1; j_gene: TRBJ2-7; CDR3aa: CASSEWTGSYEQYF
v_gene: TRBV7-2; d_gene: -; j_gene: TRBJ2-7; CDR3aa: CASSLDGRSLAYEQYF
v_gene: TRBV11-2; d_gene: TRBD1; j_gene: TRBJ1-2; CDR3aa: CASRTPGQSIYGYTF
v_gene: TRBV14; d_gene: TRBD2; j_gene: TRBJ2-1; CDR3aa: CASSGSGSYEQFF
v_gene: TRBV7-2; d_gene: TRBD2; j_gene: TRBJ2-7; CDR3aa: CASKVLAGVDEQYF
v_gene: TRBV27; d_gene: TRBD2; j_gene: TRBJ2-7; CDR3aa: CASSLRLAGDHEQYF
v_gene: TRBV7-9; d_gene: TRBD1; j_gene: TRBJ1-1; CDR3aa: CASSTTGGAIRAFF
v_gene: TRBV11-2; d_gene: -; j_gene: TRBJ2-3; CDR3aa: CASSLEGGGYGTDTQYF
v_gene: TRBV5-1; d_gene: TRBD1; j_gene: TRBJ1-2; CDR3aa: CASSMGQAFNYGYTF
v_gene: TRBV10-1; d_gene: -; j_gene: TRBJ2-5; CDR3aa: CASSDQGQETQYF
v_gene: TRBV19; d_gene: -; j_gene: TRBJ2-3; CDR3aa: CASSPRTASTDTQYF
v_gene: TRBV5-6; d_gene: -; j_gene: TRBJ2-7; CDR3aa: CASSLRVMTASYEQYF
v_gene: TRBV5-4; d_gene: TRBD2; j_gene: TRBJ2-1; CDR3aa: CASSLERGSSYNEQFF
v_gene: TRBV27; d_gene: TRBD2; j_gene: TRBJ2-5; CDR3aa: CASRVGGVEETQYF
v_gene: TRBV5-6; d_gene: TRBD1; j_gene: TRBJ1-2; CDR3aa: CASSVGQGEGYTF
v_gene: TRBV2; d_gene: -; j_gene: TRBJ2-7; CDR3aa: CASSEAGSSYEQYF
v_gene: TRBV27; d_gene: -; j_gene: TRBJ2-1; CDR3aa: CASSDQYNEQFF
v_gene: TRBV7-9; d_gene: TRBD2; j_gene: -; CDR3aa: CASSLETSGFYEQYF
v_gene: TRBV27; d_gene: -; j_gene: TRBJ2-3; CDR3aa: CASSLGLTSTDTQYF
v_gene: TRBV6-5; d_gene: TRBD2; j_gene: TRBJ2-2; CDR3aa: CASSTSGSWTGELFF
v_gene: TRBV6-5; d_gene: -; j_gene: TRBJ2-2; CDR3aa: CASSNQQGTGELFF
v_gene: TRBV29-1; d_gene: -; j_gene: TRBJ1-3; CDR3aa: CSVVIGGNTIYF
v_gene: TRBV5-1; d_gene: -; j_gene: TRBJ1-2; CDR3aa: CASSWGVGGWYGYTF
v_gene: TRBV7-2; d_gene: TRBD1; j_gene: TRBJ1-1; CDR3aa: CASSLRDRGSFTEAFF
v_gene: TRBV19; d_gene: TRBD1; j_gene: TRBJ1-1; CDR3aa: CASSPHQGAPTEAFF
v_gene: TRBV4-1; d_gene: -; j_gene: TRBJ1-1; CDR3aa: CASSQDMGGIGNTEAFF